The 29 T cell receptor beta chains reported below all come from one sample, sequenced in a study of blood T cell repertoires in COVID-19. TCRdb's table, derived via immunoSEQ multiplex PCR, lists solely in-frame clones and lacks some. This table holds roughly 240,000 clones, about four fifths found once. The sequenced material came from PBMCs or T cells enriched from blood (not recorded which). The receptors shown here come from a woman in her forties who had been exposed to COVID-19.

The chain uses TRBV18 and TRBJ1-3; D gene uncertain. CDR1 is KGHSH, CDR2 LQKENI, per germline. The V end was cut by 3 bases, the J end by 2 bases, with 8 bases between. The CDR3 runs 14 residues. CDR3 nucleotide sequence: TGTGCCAGCTCACCTTCGGGGACTGGAAACACCATATATTTT. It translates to CASSPSGTGNTIYF.

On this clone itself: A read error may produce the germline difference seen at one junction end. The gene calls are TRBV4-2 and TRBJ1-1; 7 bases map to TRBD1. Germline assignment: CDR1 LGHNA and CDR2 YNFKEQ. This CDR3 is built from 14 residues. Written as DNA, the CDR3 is TGTGCCAGCAGCGAAGAACAGGGGAATACTGAAGCTTTCTTT. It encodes CASSEEQGNTEAFF.

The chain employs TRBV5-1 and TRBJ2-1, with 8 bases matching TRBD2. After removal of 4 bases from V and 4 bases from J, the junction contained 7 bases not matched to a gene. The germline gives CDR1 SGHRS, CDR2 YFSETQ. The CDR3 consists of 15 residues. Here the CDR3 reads CASSREGGAYNEQFF. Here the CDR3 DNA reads TGCGCCAGCAGCCGGGAGGGGGGGGCGTACAATGAGCAGTTCTTC.

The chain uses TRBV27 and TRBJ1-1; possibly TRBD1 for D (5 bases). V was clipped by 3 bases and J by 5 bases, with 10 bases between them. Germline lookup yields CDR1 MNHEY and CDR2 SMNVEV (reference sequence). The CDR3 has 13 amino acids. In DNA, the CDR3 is TGTGCCAGCAGTTTTGGGGGGAGTACTGAAGCTTTCTTT. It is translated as CASSFGGSTEAFF.

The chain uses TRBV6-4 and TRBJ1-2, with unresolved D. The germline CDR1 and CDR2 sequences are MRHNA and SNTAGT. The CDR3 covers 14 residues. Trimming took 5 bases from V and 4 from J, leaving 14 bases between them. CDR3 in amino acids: CASSPGVRGYGYTF. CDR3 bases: TGTGCCAGCAGTCCCGGGGTCCGGGGCTATGGCTACACCTTC.

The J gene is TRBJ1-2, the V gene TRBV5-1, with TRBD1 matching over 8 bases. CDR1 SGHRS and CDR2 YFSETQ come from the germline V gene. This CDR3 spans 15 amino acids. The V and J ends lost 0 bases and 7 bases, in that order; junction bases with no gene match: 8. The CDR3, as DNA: TGCGCCAGCAGCTTGGCCTCCGGACAGGGCTTTGGCTACACCTTC. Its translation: CASSLASGQGFGYTF. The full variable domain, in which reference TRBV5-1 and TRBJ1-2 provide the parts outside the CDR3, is KAGVTQTPRYLIKTRGQQVTLSCSPISGHRSVSWYQQTPGQGLQFLFEYFSETQRNKGNFPGRFSGRQFSNSRSEMNVSTLELGDSALYLCASSLASGQGFGYTFGSGTRLTVV.

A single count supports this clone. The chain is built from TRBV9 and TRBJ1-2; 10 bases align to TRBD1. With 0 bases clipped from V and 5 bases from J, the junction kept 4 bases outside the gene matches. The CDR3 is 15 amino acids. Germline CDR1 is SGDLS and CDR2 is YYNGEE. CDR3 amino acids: CASSVATGGLYGYTF. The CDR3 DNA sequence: TGTGCCAGCAGCGTAGCGACAGGGGGCTTGTATGGCTACACCTTC.

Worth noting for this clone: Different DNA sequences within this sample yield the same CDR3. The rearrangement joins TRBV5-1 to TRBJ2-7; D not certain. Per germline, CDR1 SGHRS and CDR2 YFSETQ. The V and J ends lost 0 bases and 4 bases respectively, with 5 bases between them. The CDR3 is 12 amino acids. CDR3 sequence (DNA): TGCGCCAGCAGCTTGGGAGGTTACGAGCAGTACTTC. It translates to CASSLGGYEQYF.

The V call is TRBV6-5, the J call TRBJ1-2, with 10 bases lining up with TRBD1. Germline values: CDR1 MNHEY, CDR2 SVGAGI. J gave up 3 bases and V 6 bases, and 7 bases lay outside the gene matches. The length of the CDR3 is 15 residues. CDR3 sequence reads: CASRVDRGPDYGYTF. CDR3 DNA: TGTGCCAGCAGGGTCGACAGGGGGCCGGACTATGGCTACACCTTC.

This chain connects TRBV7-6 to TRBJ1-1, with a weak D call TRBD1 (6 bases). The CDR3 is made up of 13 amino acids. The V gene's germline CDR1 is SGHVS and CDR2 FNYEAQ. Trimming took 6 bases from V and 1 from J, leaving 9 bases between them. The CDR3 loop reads CASRRQENTEAFF. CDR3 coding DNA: TGTGCCAGCAGGCGACAGGAGAACACTGAAGCTTTCTTT.

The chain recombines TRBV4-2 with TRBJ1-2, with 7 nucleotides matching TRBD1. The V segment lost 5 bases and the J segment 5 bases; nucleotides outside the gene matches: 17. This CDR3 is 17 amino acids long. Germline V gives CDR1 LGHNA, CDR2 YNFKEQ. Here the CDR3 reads CASSSTGQPSHFYGYTF. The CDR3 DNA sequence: TGTGCCAGCAGCTCTACGGGACAGCCGTCCCACTTTTATGGCTACACCTTC.

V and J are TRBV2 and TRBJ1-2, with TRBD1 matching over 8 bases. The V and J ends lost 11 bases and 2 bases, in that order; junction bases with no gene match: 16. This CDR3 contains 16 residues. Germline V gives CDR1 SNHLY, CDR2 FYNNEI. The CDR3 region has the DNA TGTGCCCTTCGACGGTATCAGGGGGCAGTAAACTATGGCTACACCTTC. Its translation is CALRRYQGAVNYGYTF.

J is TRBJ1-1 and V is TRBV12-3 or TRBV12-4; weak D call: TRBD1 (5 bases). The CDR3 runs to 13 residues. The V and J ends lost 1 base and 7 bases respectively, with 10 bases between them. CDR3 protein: CASSLGQRREAFF. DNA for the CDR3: TGTGCCAGCAGTTTAGGACAGAGGCGTGAAGCTTTCTTT.

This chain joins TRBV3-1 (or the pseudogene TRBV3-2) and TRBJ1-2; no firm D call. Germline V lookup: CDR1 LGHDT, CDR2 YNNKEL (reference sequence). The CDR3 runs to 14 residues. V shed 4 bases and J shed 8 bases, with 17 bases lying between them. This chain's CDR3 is CASSPWTAQVGYTF. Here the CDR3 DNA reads TGTGCCAGCAGCCCGTGGACTGCCCAGGTGGGCTACACCTTC.

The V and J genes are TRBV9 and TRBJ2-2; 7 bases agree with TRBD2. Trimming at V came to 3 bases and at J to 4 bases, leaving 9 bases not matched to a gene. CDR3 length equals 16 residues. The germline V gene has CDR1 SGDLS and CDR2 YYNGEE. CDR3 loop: CASSGGGWRVTGELFF. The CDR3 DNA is TGTGCCAGCAGCGGCGGGGGTTGGAGGGTCACCGGGGAGCTGTTTTTT. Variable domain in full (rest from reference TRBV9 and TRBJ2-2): DSGVTQTPKHLITATGQRVTLRCSPRSGDLSVYWYQQSLDQGLQFLIQYYNGEERAKGNILERFSAQQFPDLHSELNLSSLELGDSALYFCASSGGGWRVTGELFFGEGSRLTVL.

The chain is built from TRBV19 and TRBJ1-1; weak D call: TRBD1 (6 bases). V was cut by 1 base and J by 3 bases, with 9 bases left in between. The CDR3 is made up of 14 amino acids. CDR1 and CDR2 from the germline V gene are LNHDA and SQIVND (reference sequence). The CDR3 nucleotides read TGTGCCAGTAGTATAGGCAGGGGATACACTGAAGCTTTCTTT. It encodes CASSIGRGYTEAFF. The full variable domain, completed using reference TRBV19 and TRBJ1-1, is DGGITQSPKYLFRKEGQNVTLSCEQNLNHDAMYWYRQDPGQGLRLIYYSQIVNDFQKGDIAEGYSVSREKKESFPLTVTSAQKNPTAFYLCASSIGRGYTEAFFGQGTRLTVV.

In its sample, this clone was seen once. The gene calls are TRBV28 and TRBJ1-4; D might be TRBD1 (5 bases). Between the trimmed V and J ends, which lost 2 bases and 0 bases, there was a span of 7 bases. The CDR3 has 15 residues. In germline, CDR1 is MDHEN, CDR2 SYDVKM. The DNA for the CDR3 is TGTGCCAGCAGTTTAGCGGGGGCAACTAATGAAAAACTGTTTTTT. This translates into CASSLAGATNEKLFF.

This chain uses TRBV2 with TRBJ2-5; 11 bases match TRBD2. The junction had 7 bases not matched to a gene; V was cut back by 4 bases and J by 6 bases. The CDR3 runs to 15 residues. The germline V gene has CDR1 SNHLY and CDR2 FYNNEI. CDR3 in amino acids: CASSASGGPQKTQYF. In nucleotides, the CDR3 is TGTGCCAGCAGTGCTAGCGGGGGGCCCCAGAAGACCCAGTACTTC.

The CDR3 DNA reads TGTGCCAGCGCGAAGGGGGTGACGGAGACCCAGTACTTC. It yields the protein CASAKGVTETQYF. This rearrangement joins TRBV2 to TRBJ2-5; a possible D gene is TRBD1 (6 bases). CDR1 and CDR2 from the germline V gene are SNHLY and FYNNEI. Trimming left V 8 bases short and J 5 bases short, with 15 bases between. CDR3 size: 13 residues. The complete variable domain, with remaining parts taken from reference TRBV2 and TRBJ2-5, reads EPEVTQTPSHQVTQMGQEVILRCVPISNHLYFYWYRQILGQKVEFLVSFYNNEISEKSEIFDDQFSVERPDGSNFTLKIRSTKLEDSAMYFCASAKGVTETQYFGPGTRLLVL.

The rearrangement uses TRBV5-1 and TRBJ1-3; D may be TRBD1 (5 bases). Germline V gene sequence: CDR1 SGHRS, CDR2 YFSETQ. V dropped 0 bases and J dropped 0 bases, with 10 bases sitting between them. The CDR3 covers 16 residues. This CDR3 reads CASSLEGLISGNTIYF. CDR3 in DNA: TGCGCCAGCAGCTTGGAGGGGTTGATCTCTGGAAACACCATATATTTT.

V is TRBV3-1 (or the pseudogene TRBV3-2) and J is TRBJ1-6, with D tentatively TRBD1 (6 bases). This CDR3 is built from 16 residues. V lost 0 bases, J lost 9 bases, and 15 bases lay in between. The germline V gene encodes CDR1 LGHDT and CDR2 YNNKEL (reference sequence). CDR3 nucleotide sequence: TGTGCCAGCAGCCAAGAGGCGAACAGGGATCGTTCACCCCTCCACTTT. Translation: CASSQEANRDRSPLHF.

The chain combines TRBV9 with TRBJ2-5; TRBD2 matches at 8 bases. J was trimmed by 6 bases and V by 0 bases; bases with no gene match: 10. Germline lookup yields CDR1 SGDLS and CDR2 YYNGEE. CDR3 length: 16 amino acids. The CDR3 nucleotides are TGTGCCAGCAGCGTAGCTACGGGGGGGGGCTTGAAGACCCAGTACTTC. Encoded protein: CASSVATGGGLKTQYF.

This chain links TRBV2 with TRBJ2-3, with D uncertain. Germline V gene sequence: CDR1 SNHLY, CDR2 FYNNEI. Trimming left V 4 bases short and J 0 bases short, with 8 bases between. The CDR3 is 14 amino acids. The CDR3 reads CASSVYSSTDTQYF. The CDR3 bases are TGTGCCAGCAGTGTCTACAGTAGCACAGATACGCAGTATTTT.

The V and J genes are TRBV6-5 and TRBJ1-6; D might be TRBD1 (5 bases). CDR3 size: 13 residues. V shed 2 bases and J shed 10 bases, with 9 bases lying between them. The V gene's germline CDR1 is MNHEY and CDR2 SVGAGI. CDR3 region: CASSYRGGSPLHF. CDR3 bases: TGTGCCAGCAGTTACAGGGGAGGGTCACCCCTCCACTTT.

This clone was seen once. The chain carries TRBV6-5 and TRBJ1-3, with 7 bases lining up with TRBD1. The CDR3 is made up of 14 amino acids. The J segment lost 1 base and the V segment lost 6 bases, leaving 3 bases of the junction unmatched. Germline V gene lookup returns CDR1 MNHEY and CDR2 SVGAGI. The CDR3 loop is CASRSGGSGNTIYF. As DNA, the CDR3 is TGTGCCAGCAGGTCAGGGGGATCTGGAAACACCATATATTTT.

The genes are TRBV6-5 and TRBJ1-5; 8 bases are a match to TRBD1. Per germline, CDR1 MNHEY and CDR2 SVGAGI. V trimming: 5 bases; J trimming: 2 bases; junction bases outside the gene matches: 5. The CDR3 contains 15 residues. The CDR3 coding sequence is TGTGCCAGCAGTAAGACAGGGGACGGCAATCAGCCCCAGCATTTT. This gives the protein CASSKTGDGNQPQHF.

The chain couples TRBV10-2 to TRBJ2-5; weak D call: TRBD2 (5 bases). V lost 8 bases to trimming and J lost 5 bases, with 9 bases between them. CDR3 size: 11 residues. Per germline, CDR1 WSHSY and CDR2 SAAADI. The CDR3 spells CASSRGETQYF. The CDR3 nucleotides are TGCGCCAGCTCTCGCGGGGAGACCCAGTACTTC.

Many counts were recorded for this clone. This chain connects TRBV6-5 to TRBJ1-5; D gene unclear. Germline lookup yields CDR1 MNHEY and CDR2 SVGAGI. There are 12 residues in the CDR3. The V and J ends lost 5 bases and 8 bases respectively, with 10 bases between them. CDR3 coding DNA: TGTGCCAGCAGTCCCCCCGGGGAGCCCCAGCATTTT. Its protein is CASSPPGEPQHF.

CDR3 DNA sequence: TGTGCCTGGAGCCAGACTGAAGCTTTCTTT. This sequence encodes CAWSQTEAFF. The J gene is TRBJ1-1, the V gene TRBV30, with D unresolved. The CDR3 extends over 10 amino acids. The ends were cut back, 3 bases at V and 5 bases at J, with 4 bases in the middle. Germline CDR1 and CDR2: GTSNPN and SVGIG (reference sequence).